This T cell receptor (beta chain) was sequenced in a study of blood T cell repertoires in COVID-19. Clones were read by immunoSEQ multiplex PCR, and TCRdb kept only the in-frame ones, dropping some. In the table there are around 250,000 clones, about 82% of which are singletons. Patients of the Seattle cohort, enrolled during active infection, were followed longitudinally. This clonotype originated in a woman of 80 years or more with COVID-19, enrolled during active disease. The sample taken for sequencing was peripheral blood.

Here the CDR3 DNA reads TGTGCCACCAGTGATAATGGACCATCCCGGGGGGCCGGGGAGCTGTTTTTT. It encodes CATSDNGPSRGAGELFF. V gene TRBV24-1 combines with J gene TRBJ2-2; TRBD2 agrees at 7 bases. This CDR3 spans 17 amino acids. CDR1 KGHDR and CDR2 SFDVKD come from the germline V gene. Trimming removed 3 bases from V and 6 bases from J; junction bases left unmatched: 12.